The clone carrying this T cell receptor (beta chain) was recorded a few times. What it recognizes is unknown. Barcoded TCR alpha and TCR beta cDNA libraries with UMIs came from 5'RACE using constant-segment primers. One entry per CDR3 protein, called by TCRdb with MiXCR from the 5' RACE reads. The data contain 90,000 to 130,000 distinct CDR3 sequences, 15% to 20% of them singletons. The sample is drawn from a study of T-cell memory formation after mild COVID-19. Study context: Clusters of TCRs were largely donor specific. General study points: Some clones that responded were present in memory (sampled pre-infection), which suggests cross-reactive memory joined.

Germline assignment: CDR1 SGHKS and CDR2 YYEKEE (reference sequence). The CDR3 runs to 14 residues. V was shortened by 0 bases and J by 6 bases, with 11 bases between the two germline ends. This clonotype originated in a man younger than 35 who had mild COVID-19 (a few samples of this study predate the infection). Cell type and time point are not known. What was sequenced was PBMCs or a T cell subset sorted from them (not recorded which). The chain has TRBV5-5 and TRBJ2-3; weak D call: TRBD2 (6 bases). DNA for the CDR3: TGTGCCAGCAGCTTGGCCCCTGGGGGGGATACGCAGTATTTT. Amino acid sequence: CASSLAPGGDTQYF.